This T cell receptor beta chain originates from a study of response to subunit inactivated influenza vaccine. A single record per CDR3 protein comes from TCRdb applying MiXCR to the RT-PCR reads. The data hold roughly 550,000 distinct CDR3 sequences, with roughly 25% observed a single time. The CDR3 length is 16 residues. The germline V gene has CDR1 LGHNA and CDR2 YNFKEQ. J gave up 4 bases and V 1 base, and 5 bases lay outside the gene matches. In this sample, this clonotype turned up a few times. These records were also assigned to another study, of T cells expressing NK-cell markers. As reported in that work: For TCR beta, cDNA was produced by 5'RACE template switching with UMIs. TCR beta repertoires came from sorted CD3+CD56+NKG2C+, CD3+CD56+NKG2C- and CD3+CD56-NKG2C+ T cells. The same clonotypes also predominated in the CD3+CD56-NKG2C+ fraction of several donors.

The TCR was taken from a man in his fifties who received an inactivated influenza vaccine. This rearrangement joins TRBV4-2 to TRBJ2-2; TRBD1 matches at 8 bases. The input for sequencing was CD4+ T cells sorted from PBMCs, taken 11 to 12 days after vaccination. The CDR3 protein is CASSQGGQGRTGELFF. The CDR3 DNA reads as TGTGCCAGCAGCCAAGGAGGACAGGGCCGCACCGGGGAGCTGTTTTTT.